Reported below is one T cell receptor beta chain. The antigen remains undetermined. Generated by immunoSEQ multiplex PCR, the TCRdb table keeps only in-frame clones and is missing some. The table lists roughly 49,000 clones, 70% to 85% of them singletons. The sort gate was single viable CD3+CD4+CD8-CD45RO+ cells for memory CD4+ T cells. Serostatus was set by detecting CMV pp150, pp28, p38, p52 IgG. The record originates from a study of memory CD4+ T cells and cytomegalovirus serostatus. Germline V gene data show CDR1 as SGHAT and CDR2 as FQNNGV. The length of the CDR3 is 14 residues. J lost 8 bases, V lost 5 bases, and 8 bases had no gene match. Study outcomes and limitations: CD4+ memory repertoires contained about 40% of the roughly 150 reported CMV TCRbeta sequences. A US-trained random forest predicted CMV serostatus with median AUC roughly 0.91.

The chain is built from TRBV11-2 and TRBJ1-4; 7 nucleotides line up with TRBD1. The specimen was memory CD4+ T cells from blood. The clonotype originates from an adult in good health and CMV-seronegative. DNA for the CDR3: TGTGCCAGCAGCAGAGACAGGGTTTGGGAAAAACTGTTTTTT. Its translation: CASSRDRVWEKLFF.